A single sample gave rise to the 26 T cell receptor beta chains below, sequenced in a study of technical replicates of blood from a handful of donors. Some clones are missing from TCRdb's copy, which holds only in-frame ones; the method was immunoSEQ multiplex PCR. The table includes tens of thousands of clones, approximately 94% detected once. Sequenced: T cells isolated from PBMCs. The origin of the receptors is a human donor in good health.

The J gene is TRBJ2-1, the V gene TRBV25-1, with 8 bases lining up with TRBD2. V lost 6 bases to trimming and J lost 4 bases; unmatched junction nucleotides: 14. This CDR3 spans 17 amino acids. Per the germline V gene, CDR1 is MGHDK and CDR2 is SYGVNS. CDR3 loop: CASSRSFTSGRYNEQFF. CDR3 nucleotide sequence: TGTGCCAGCAGCCGGAGTTTCACTAGCGGCCGATACAATGAGCAGTTCTTC.

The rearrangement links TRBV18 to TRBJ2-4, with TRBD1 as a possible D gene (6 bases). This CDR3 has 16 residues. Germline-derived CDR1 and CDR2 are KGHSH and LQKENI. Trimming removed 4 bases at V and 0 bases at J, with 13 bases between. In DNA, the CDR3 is TGTGCCAGCTCACAAGAGGACAGTGGAGCCAAAAACATTCAGTACTTC. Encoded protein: CASSQEDSGAKNIQYF.

The CDR3 DNA is TGCGCCAGCAGCCAAGATCCACCCAGCGGGAGACCTCAAGAGACCCAGTACTTC. Translating it yields CASSQDPPSGRPQETQYF. The chain employs TRBV4-1 and TRBJ2-5; 8 bases map to TRBD2. After removal of 0 bases from V and 2 bases from J, the junction contained 11 bases not matched to a gene. Germline V CDR1 and CDR2: MGHRA, YSYEKL. This CDR3 region has 18 residues.

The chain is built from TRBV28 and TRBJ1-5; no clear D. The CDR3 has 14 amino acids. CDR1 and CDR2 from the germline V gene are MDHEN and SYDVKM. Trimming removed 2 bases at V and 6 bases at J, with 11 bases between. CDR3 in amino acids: CASSLRDRFQPQHF. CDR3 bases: TGTGCCAGCAGTTTACGGGATCGATTTCAGCCCCAGCATTTT.

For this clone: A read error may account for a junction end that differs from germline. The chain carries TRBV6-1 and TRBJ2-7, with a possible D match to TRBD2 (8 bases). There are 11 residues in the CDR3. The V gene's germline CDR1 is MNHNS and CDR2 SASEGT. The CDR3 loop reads CATRGLAGARF. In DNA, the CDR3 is TGTGCCACTAGGGGGCTAGCGGGTGCGAGGTTC.

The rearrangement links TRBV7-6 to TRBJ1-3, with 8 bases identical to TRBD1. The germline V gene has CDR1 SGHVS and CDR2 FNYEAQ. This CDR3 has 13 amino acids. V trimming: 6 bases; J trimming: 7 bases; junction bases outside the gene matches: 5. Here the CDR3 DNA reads TGTGCCAGCAGTTCCTACAGGGGGAACACCATATATTTT. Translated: CASSSYRGNTIYF.

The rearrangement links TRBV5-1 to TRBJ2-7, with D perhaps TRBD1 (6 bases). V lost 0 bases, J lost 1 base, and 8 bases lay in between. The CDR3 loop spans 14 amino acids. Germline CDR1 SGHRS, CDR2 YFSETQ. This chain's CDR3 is CASSLDTGSYEQYF. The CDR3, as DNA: TGCGCCAGCAGCTTGGATACAGGGTCCTACGAGCAGTACTTC.

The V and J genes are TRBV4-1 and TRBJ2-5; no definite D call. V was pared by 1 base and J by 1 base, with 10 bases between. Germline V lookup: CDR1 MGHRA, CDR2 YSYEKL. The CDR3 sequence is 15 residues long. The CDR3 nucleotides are TGCGCCAGCAGCCAAGGAGAGCGCATCCAAGAGACCCAGTACTTC. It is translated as CASSQGERIQETQYF.

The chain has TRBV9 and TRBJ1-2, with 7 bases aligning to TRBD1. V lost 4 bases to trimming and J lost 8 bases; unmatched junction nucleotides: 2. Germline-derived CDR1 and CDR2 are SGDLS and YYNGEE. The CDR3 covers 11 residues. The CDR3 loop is CASSLTGGYTF. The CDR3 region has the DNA TGTGCCAGCAGCTTGACAGGGGGCTACACCTTC. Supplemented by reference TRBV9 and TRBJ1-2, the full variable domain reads DSGVTQTPKHLITATGQRVTLRCSPRSGDLSVYWYQQSLDQGLQFLIQYYNGEERAKGNILERFSAQQFPDLHSELNLSSLELGDSALYFCASSLTGGYTFGSGTRLTVV.

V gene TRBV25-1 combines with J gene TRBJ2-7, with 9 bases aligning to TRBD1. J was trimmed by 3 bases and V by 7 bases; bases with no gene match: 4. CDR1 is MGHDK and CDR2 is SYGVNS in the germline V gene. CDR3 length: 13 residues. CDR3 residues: CASTQGAGYEQYF. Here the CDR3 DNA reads TGTGCCAGCACACAGGGGGCGGGCTACGAGCAGTACTTC.

CDR3 protein: CASSYAEAFF. The CDR3 coding sequence is TGTGCCAGCAGTTATGCTGAAGCTTTCTTT. The chain links TRBV6-1 to TRBJ1-1, with D uncertain. This CDR3 has 10 amino acids. Trimming removed 5 bases from V and 6 bases from J, with 4 bases in between. CDR1 and CDR2 from the germline V gene are MNHNS and SASEGT.

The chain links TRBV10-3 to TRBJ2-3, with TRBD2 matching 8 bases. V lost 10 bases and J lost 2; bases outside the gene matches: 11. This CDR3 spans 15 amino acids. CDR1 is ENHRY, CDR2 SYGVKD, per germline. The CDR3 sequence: CATTPGLVITDTQYF. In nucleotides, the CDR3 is TGTGCCACCACCCCGGGACTAGTTATCACAGATACGCAGTATTTT.

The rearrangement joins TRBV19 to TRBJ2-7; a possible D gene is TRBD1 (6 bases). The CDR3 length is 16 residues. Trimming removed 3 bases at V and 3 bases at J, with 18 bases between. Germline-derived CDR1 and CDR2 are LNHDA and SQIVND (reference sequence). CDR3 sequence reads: CASSINWAGVSYEQYF. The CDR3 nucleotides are TGTGCCAGTAGTATCAATTGGGCAGGGGTAAGCTACGAGCAGTACTTC.

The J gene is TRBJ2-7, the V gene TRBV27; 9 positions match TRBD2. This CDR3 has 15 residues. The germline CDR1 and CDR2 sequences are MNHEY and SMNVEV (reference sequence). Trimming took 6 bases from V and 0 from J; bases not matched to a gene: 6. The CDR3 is CASRQLAGHSYEQYF. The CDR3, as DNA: TGTGCCAGCAGACAACTAGCGGGCCACTCCTACGAGCAGTACTTC.

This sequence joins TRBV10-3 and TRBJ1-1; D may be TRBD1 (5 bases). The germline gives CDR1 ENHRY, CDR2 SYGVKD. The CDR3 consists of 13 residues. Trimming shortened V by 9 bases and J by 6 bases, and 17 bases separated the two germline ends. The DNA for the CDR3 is TGTGCCATTGGACCCAGGGAAGGATCTGAAGCTTTCTTT. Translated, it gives CAIGPREGSEAFF.

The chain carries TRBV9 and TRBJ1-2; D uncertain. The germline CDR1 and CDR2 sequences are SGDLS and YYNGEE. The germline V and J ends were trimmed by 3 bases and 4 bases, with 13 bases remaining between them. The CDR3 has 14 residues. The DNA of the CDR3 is TGTGCCAGCAGCGCAGAGAGGGAGGGCTATGGCTACACCTTC. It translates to CASSAEREGYGYTF. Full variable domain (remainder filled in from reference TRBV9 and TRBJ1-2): DSGVTQTPKHLITATGQRVTLRCSPRSGDLSVYWYQQSLDQGLQFLIQYYNGEERAKGNILERFSAQQFPDLHSELNLSSLELGDSALYFCASSAEREGYGYTFGSGTRLTVV.

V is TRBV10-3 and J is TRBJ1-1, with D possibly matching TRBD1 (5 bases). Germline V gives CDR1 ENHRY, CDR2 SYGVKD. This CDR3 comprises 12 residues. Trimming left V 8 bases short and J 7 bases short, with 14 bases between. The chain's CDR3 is CAIYTGSGEAFF. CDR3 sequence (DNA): TGTGCCATCTACACAGGTTCAGGTGAAGCTTTCTTT.

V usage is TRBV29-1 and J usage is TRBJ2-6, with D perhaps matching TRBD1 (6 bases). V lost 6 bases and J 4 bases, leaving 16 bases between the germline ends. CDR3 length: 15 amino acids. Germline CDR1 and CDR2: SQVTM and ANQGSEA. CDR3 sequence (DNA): TGCAGCGTGGGGACATTTATGAGGGGGGCCAACGTCCTGACTTTC. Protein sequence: CSVGTFMRGANVLTF.

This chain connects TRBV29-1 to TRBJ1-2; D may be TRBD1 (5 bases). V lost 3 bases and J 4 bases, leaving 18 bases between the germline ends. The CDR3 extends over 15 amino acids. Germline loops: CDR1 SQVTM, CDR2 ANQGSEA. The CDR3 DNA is TGCAGCGTTGAGGCACATGAGGGACTCCTCTATGGCTACACCTTC. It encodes CSVEAHEGLLYGYTF.

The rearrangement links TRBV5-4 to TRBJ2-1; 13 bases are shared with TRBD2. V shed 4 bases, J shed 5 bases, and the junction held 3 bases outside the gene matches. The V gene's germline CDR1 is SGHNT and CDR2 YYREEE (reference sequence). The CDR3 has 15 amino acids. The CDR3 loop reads CASSGGTSGNNEQFF. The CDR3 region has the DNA TGTGCCAGCAGCGGAGGGACTAGCGGGAACAATGAGCAGTTCTTC.

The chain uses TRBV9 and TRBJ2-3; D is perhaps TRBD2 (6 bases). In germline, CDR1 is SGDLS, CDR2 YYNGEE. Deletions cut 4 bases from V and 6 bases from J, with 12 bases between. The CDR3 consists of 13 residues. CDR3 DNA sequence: TGTGCCAGCAGCCGAACGGACTACGATACGCAGTATTTT. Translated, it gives CASSRTDYDTQYF.

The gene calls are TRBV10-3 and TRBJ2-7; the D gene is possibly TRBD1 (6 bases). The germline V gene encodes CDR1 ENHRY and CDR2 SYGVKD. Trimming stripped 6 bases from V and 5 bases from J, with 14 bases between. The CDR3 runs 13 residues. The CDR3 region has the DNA TGTGCCATCAGGCCTACAGGGATCGACGAGCAGTACTTC. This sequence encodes CAIRPTGIDEQYF.

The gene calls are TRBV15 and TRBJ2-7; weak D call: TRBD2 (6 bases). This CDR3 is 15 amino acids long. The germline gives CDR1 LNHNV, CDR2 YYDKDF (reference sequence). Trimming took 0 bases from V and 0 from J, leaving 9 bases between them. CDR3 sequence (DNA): TGTGCCACCAGCAGAGAGTGGGACTTCTCCTACGAGCAGTACTTC. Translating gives CATSREWDFSYEQYF.

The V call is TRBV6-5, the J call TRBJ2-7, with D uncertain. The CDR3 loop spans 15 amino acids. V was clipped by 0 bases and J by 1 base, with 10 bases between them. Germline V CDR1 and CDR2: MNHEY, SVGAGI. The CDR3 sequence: CASSYSRHGSYEQYF. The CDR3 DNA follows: TGTGCCAGCAGTTACTCGAGACACGGATCCTACGAGCAGTACTTC.

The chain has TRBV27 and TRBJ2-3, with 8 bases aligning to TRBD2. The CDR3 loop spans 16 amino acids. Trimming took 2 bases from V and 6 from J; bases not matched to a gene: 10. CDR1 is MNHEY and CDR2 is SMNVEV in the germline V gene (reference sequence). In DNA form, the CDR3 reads TGTGCCAGCAGTTTAGCCCAGCGGGAGTCCGGCGATACGCAGTATTTT. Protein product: CASSLAQRESGDTQYF.

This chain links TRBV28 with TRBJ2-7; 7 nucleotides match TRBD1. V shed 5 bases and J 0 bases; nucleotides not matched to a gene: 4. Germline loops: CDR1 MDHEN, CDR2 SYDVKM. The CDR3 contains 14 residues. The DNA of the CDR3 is TGTGCCAGCAGTGCCACAGGGGCCTCCTACGAGCAGTACTTC. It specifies CASSATGASYEQYF.